This T cell receptor beta chain was identified in a study of cytotoxic CD8 clonotypes in ibrutinib-treated CLL. Some clones are missing from TCRdb's copy, which holds only in-frame ones; the method was immunoSEQ multiplex PCR. The sample contains 200,000 to 250,000 clones, roughly three quarters of which appear only once. With 5 bases clipped from V and 2 bases from J, the junction kept 6 bases outside the gene matches. The length of the CDR3 is 14 residues. CDR1 and CDR2 from the germline V gene are MNHEY and SVGAGI. V gene TRBV6-5 combines with J gene TRBJ2-7; 7 bases map to TRBD2. The sequencing here drew on PBMCs, taken after 12 months of ibrutinib treatment. The sequence was collected from a human donor with chronic lymphocytic leukemia. The CDR3 here is CASSPEAGAYEQYF. The CDR3 DNA is TGTGCCAGCAGTCCAGAGGCGGGAGCCTACGAGCAGTACTTC.